Here is one T cell receptor (beta chain) with its context. This specimen comes from a study of blood T cell repertoires in COVID-19. Study information: Sources were T cells, B-cell-depleted T cells, or PBMCs; the material itself was cDNA or gDNA.

Germline loops: CDR1 GTSNPN, CDR2 SVGIG (reference sequence). V lost 1 base, J lost 6 bases, and 5 bases lay in between. The CDR3 spans 11 residues. Seattle patient enrollment occurred during active infection, with longitudinal follow-up thereafter. Authors' methods: The authors estimated nucleated cell counts from reference gene primer amplification. The data were produced by immunoSEQ multiplex PCR, yet TCRdb's version contains in-frame clones alone and is incomplete. The V and J calls and clone size were taken over from that table, and D and trimming were inferred from the DNA. The table lists some 65,000 clones, about 86% of them singletons.

Source material: peripheral blood. The chain employs TRBV30 and TRBJ2-3, with D unresolved. The sequence came from a man in his forties with COVID-19, enrolled during active disease. The CDR3 region is CAWSGADTQYF. For the CDR3, the DNA is TGTGCCTGGAGTGGTGCGGATACGCAGTATTTT.